Included here is one T cell receptor (beta chain) sequence, with context. Its antigen is still unknown. The sample comes from a study of shared clonotypes between healthy human individuals. V lost 4 bases and J 0 bases, leaving 11 bases between the germline ends. There are 15 residues in the CDR3. Clones were read by immunoSEQ multiplex PCR, and TCRdb kept only the in-frame ones, dropping some. The sample yields hundreds of thousands of clones, 96% seen once. Only CD45RO-negative cells positively selected for CCR7 counted as naive CD8 cells, so terminally differentiated effector memory CD45RA+ cells were excluded. Study-wide results and caveats: Sharing across four donors was highest in naive CD4 (roughly 5%) and lowest in memory CD8 (roughly 0.4%). In this cohort, only blood was sampled, and tissue repertoires likely differ.

This receptor was identified in a man aged 25-45 years in good health. The rearrangement joins TRBV5-3 to TRBJ1-3; weak D call: TRBD1 (6 bases). TRBV5-3 falls under the ORF class, with uncertain function. Material: naive CD8+ T cells sorted from blood. The CDR3 DNA follows: TGTGCCAGAAGCAGGGGGGCGCTCTCTGGAAACACCATATATTTT. Translation: CARSRGALSGNTIYF.